This paragraph reports one T cell receptor (beta chain). Antigen unknown. Data came from immunoSEQ multiplex PCR; TCRdb stores just in-frame clones and leaves some out. Of 2,900 or so clones in the sample, around 76% were seen once. The data were taken from a study of radiotherapy plus CTLA-4 blockade in lung cancer. About the study: Disease control was seen in 30% to 35% of patients, objective responses in 18%.

Focal radiation plus CTLA-4 blockade with ipilimumab was given to patients with chemo-refractory metastatic non-small-cell lung cancer. Findings and caveats of the study: The best prediction of response reportedly came from early blood T cell clone dynamics, with interferon-beta. An expansion of tumor-derived TCR clones occurred in blood after radiotherapy plus ipilimumab.

V lost 8 bases and J lost 3; bases outside the gene matches: 0. The CDR3 runs to 12 residues. The germline V gene has CDR1 SNHLY and CDR2 FYNNEI. The chain carries TRBV2 and TRBJ2-7; TRBD2 aligns across 11 bases. The clonotype originates from a human donor with non-small cell lung cancer that progressed on radiotherapy plus ipilimumab. The material was tumor tissue, obtained from a patient treated with radiotherapy plus ipilimumab. CDR3 in amino acids: CASGTSGYEQYF. Written as DNA, the CDR3 is TGTGCCAGCGGGACTAGCGGCTACGAGCAGTACTTC.